These T cell receptor beta chains were read from a single sample in a study of T-cell memory formation after mild COVID-19. TCRdb analysed the 5' RACE reads with MiXCR anew, one entry per CDR3 protein. The profile shows roughly 300,000 distinct CDR3 sequences, approximately 7.6% of them singletons. Sample: PBMCs or a T cell subset sorted from them (not recorded which). The receptors originated from a man in his late teens or twenties who had mild COVID-19 (a few samples of this study predate the infection). Cell type and time point are not known. The CDR3 runs from the conserved cysteine through the conserved F or W. The D gene is left open where the match is weak. A row's size may be missing; if present it is once, few, many or a size class.

CDR3aa: CASSPLQRGATNEQFF
CDR3nt: TGTGCCAGCAGTCCCCTCCAGCGGGGGGCTACCAATGAGCAGTTCTTC
d_gene: TRBD2
abundance: few
len: 16
v_gene: TRBV6-2/TRBV6-3
j_gene: TRBJ2-1

CDR3aa: CASSRSREENGYTF
CDR3nt: TGTGCCAGCAGCAGGTCTCGGGAAGAAAATGGCTACACCTTC
d_gene: NA
abundance: NA
len: 14
v_gene: TRBV6-6
j_gene: TRBJ1-2

CDR3aa: CATSGLWDISYEQYF
CDR3nt: TGTGCCACCAGTGGTTTGTGGGACATTTCCTACGAGCAGTACTTC
d_gene: NA
abundance: many
len: 15
v_gene: TRBV24-1
j_gene: TRBJ2-7

CDR3aa: CASSPSGQGITYGYTF
CDR3nt: TGTGCCAGCAGTCCCTCTGGACAGGGGATAACCTATGGCTACACCTTC
d_gene: TRBD1
abundance: NA
len: 16
v_gene: TRBV12-3/TRBV12-4
j_gene: TRBJ1-2

CDR3aa: CSARGQGPGYTF
CDR3nt: TGCAGTGCTAGGGGGCAGGGGCCTGGCTACACCTTC
d_gene: NA
abundance: many
len: 12
v_gene: TRBV20-1
j_gene: TRBJ1-2

CDR3aa: CASSQTGTYGYTF
CDR3nt: TGCGCCAGCAGCCAGACAGGGACCTATGGCTACACCTTC
d_gene: TRBD1
abundance: NA
len: 13
v_gene: TRBV4-1
j_gene: TRBJ1-2

CDR3aa: CASSRGSGYTF
CDR3nt: TGTGCCAGCAGCCGAGGGAGCGGCTACACCTTC
d_gene: NA
abundance: NA
len: 11
v_gene: TRBV5-4
j_gene: TRBJ1-2

CDR3aa: CASSPPLSQETQYF
CDR3nt: TGTGCCAGCTCACCACCGCTCAGTCAAGAGACCCAGTACTTC
d_gene: NA
abundance: NA
len: 14
v_gene: TRBV18
j_gene: TRBJ2-5

CDR3aa: CASSLRTGAANEKLFF
CDR3nt: TGTGCCAGCAGCCTCCGGACAGGGGCGGCTAATGAAAAACTGTTTTTT
d_gene: TRBD1
abundance: many
len: 16
v_gene: TRBV7-2
j_gene: TRBJ1-4

CDR3aa: CAIRGQGSQPLDGYTF
CDR3nt: TGTGCCATCAGGGGACAGGGGTCCCAACCCCTTGATGGCTACACCTTC
d_gene: TRBD1
abundance: many
len: 16
v_gene: TRBV10-3
j_gene: TRBJ1-2

CDR3aa: CASSPPASYSTDTQYF
CDR3nt: TGTGCCAGCAGCCCGCCAGCTAGTTATAGCACAGATACGCAGTATTTT
d_gene: NA
abundance: few
len: 16
v_gene: TRBV5-4
j_gene: TRBJ2-3

CDR3aa: CASSLLAGAGELFF
CDR3nt: TGTGCCAGCAGTTTATTGGCGGGGGCCGGGGAGCTGTTTTTT
d_gene: TRBD2
abundance: NA
len: 14
v_gene: TRBV12-3/TRBV12-4
j_gene: TRBJ2-2

CDR3aa: CASTAGGPVDTQYF
CDR3nt: TGTGCCAGTACGGCGGGGGGGCCCGTAGATACGCAGTATTTT
d_gene: TRBD2
abundance: NA
len: 14
v_gene: TRBV19
j_gene: TRBJ2-3

CDR3aa: CASSQVGGTGELFF
CDR3nt: TGCGCCAGCAGCCAAGTCGGAGGCACCGGGGAGCTGTTTTTT
d_gene: NA
abundance: few
len: 14
v_gene: TRBV4-1
j_gene: TRBJ2-2

CDR3aa: CASSPGGTSYNEQFF
CDR3nt: TGTGCCAGCAGCCCCGGGGGGACCTCCTACAATGAGCAGTTCTTC
d_gene: TRBD2
abundance: NA
len: 15
v_gene: TRBV7-3
j_gene: TRBJ2-1

CDR3aa: CASSETGTGLWIAFF
CDR3nt: TGTGCCAGCAGCGAAACCGGGACAGGGCTGTGGATAGCTTTCTTT
d_gene: TRBD1
abundance: NA
len: 15
v_gene: TRBV11-2
j_gene: TRBJ1-1

CDR3aa: CSLDGYNEQFF
CDR3nt: TGCAGCCTTGACGGCTACAATGAGCAGTTCTTC
d_gene: NA
abundance: few
len: 11
v_gene: TRBV20-1
j_gene: TRBJ2-1